The present T cell receptor beta chain was sequenced within a study of shared clonotypes between healthy human individuals. General observations from the study: Generation probability values for non-shared clonotypes were lower than those for clonotypes shared by all four donors.

V was pared by 5 bases and J by 2 bases, with 5 bases of the junction left unmatched. This CDR3 has 14 amino acids. CDR1 and CDR2 (germline): MNHEY, SMNVEV (reference sequence). The data were produced by immunoSEQ multiplex PCR, yet TCRdb's version contains in-frame clones alone and is incomplete. This sample yields 600,000 to 750,000 clones, of which about 92% are seen a single time; 34% belongs to the top ten. Points on this clone: Its specificity is unknown.

Sample: memory CD8+ T cells from PBMCs. Regarding subset: CD45RO+ cells pooled with CCR7-negative TemRA cells. The TCR comes from a young man in good health. Some clones in this sample may be carry-over from other donors' samples. V usage is TRBV27 and J usage is TRBJ1-1; TRBD1 matches 7 bases. The CDR3 reads CASSQWDSNTEAFF. The CDR3 coding sequence is TGTGCCAGCAGTCAATGGGACAGTAACACTGAAGCTTTCTTT.